This TCR beta chain was sequenced for a study of blood T cell repertoires in COVID-19. Study-wide context: T cells, B-cell-depleted T cells, or PBMCs supplied cDNA or gDNA.

Per the original methods: Reference gene primer amplification yielded estimated nucleated cell counts. Profiling relied on immunoSEQ multiplex PCR, and the TCRdb table lists in-frame clones only, not all of them. V and J calls and clone size come straight from that table; D and trimming were deduced from the DNA. Counted here are under 250,000 clones, almost 85% occurring once; the ten biggest clones make up about 8.2%. Participants were aged about 18 to 100 years from roughly 26 US areas. Participant reports of clinical history set cohort assignment. Trimming shortened V by 1 base and J by 6 bases, and 9 bases separated the two germline ends. There are 12 residues in the CDR3. Germline lookup yields CDR1 GTSNPN and CDR2 SVGIG (reference sequence).

The receptor's source is a woman in her forties or fifties with acute COVID-19. Sequenced sample: PBMCs or T cells enriched from blood (not recorded which). The chain recombines TRBV30 with TRBJ1-2, with D possibly TRBD1 on 6 matching bases. In nucleotides, the CDR3 is TGTGCCTGGAGTGGGGGACAAAATGGCTACACCTTC. Residues: CAWSGGQNGYTF. The full variable domain, rest sourced from reference TRBV30 and TRBJ1-2, is SQTIHQWPATLVQPVGSPLSLECTVEGTSNPNLYWYRQAAGRGLQLLFYSVGIGQISSEVPQNLSASRPQDRQFILSSKKLLLSDSGFYLCAWSGGQNGYTFGSGTRLTVV.